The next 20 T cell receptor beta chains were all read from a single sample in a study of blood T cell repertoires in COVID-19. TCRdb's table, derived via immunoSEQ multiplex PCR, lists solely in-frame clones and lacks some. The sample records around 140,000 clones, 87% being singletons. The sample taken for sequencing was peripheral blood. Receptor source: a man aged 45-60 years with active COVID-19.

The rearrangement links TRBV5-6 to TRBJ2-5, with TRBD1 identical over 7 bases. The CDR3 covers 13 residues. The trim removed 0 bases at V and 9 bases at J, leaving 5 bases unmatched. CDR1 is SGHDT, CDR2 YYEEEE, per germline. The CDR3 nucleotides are TGTGCCAGCAGCTTGGCAACAGGGGCGCCCCAGTACTTC. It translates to CASSLATGAPQYF.

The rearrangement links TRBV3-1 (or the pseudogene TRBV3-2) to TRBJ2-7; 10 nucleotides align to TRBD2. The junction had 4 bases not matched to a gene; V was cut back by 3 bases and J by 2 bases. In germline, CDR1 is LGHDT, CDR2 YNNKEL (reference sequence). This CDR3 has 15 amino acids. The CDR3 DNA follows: TGTGCCAGCAGCCAGCTAGCGGGGGCAACCTACGAGCAGTACTTC. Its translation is CASSQLAGATYEQYF.

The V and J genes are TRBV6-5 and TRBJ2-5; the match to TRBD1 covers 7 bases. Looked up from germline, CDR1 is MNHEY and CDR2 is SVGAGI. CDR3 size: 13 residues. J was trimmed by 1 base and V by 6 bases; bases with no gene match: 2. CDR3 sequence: CASRRQGQETQYF. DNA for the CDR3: TGTGCCAGCAGGCGACAGGGCCAAGAGACCCAGTACTTC.

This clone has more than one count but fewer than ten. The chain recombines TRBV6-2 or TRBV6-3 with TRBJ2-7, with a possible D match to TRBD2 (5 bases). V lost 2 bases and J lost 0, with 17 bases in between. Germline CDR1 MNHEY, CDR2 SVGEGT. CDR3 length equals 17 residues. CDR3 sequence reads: CASSYTAGIPSSYEQYF. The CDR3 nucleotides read TGTGCCAGCAGTTACACGGCCGGGATTCCAAGCTCCTACGAGCAGTACTTC.

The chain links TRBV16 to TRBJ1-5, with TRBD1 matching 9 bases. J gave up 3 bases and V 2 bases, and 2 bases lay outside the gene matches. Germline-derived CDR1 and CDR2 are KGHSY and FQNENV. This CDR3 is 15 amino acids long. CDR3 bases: TGTGCCAGCAGCCAAGGGGACAGGGACAATCAGCCCCAGCATTTT. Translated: CASSQGDRDNQPQHF.

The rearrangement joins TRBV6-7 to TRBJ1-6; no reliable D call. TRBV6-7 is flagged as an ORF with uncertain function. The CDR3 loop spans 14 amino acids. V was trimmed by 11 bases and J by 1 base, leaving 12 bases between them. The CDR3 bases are TGTGCCCTCCAAGGAGGATCCTATAATTCACCCCTCCACTTT. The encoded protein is CALQGGSYNSPLHF.

Here the CDR3 DNA reads TGTGCCAGCAGCTTACGATCGGGACAGGGACCCTACGAGCAGTACTTC. Its protein is CASSLRSGQGPYEQYF. V and J are TRBV7-6 and TRBJ2-7; 9 nucleotides agree with TRBD1. Per germline, CDR1 SGHVS and CDR2 FNYEAQ. The CDR3 runs to 16 residues. The junction had 7 bases not matched to a gene; V was cut back by 2 bases and J by 2 bases.

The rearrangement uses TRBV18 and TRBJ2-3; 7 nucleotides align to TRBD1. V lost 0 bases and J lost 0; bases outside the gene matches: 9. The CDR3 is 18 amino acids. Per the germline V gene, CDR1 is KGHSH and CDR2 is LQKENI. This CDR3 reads CASSPPTTGPSSTDTQYF. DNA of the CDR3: TGTGCCAGCTCACCACCGACGACAGGGCCTTCAAGCACAGATACGCAGTATTTT.

In DNA form, the CDR3 reads TGTGCCAGCAGCTTAGGATTTAGCAGCTCAGAGACCCAGTACTTC. This codes for CASSLGFSSSETQYF. V gene TRBV7-9 combines with J gene TRBJ2-5; D remains unclear. The CDR3 totals 15 residues. The germline CDR1 and CDR2 sequences are SEHNR and FQNEAQ (reference sequence). V was trimmed by 1 base and J by 4 bases, leaving 13 bases between them.

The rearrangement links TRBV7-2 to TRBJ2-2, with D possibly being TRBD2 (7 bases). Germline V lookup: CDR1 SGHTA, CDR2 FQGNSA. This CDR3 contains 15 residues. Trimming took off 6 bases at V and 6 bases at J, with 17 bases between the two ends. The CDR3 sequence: CASSLSKGGAGELFF. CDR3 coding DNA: TGTGCCAGCAGTTTATCGAAGGGGGGGGCCGGGGAGCTGTTTTTT.

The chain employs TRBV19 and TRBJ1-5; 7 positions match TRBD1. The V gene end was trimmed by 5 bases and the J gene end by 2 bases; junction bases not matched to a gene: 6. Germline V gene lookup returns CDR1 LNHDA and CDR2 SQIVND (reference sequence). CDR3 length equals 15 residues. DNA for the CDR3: TGTGCCAGTAGTGTCACCGGGACAGGCAATCAGCCCCAGCATTTT. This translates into CASSVTGTGNQPQHF.

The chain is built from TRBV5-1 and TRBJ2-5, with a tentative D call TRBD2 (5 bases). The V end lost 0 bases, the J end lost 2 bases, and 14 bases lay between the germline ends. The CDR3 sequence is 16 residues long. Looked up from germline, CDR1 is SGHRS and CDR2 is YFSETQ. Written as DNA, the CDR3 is TGCGCCAGCAGCTTGGGTGTGTCAGGAGGTCAAGAGACCCAGTACTTC. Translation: CASSLGVSGGQETQYF.

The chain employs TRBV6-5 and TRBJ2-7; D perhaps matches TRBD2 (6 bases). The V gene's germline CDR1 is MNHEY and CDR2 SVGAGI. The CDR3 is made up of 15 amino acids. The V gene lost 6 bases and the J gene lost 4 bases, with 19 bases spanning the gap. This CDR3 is CASRPGGREIYEQYF. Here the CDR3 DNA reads TGTGCCAGCAGGCCCGGAGGGCGGGAAATATACGAGCAGTACTTC.

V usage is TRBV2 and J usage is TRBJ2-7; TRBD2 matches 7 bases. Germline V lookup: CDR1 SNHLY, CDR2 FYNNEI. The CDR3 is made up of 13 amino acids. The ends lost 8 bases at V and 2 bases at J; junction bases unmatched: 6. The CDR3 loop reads CASLTSETYEQYF. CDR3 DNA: TGTGCCAGCCTTACTAGCGAAACCTACGAGCAGTACTTC. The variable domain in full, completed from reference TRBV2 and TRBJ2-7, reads EPEVTQTPSHQVTQMGQEVILRCVPISNHLYFYWYRQILGQKVEFLVSFYNNEISEKSEIFDDQFSVERPDGSNFTLKIRSTKLEDSAMYFCASLTSETYEQYFGPGTRLTVT.

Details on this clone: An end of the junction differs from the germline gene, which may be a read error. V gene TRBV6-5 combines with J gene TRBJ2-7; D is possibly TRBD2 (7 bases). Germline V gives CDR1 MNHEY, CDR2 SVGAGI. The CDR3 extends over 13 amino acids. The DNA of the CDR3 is TGTGTCAGCAGTAAACCGAGGGGGGGCGAGCAGTACTTC. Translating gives CVSSKPRGGEQYF.

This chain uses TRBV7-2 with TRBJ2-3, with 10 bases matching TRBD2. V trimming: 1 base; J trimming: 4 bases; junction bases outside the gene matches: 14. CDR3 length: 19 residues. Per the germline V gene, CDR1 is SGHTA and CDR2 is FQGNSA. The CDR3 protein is CASSLEPGWVAGGADTQYF. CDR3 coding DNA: TGTGCCAGCAGCTTAGAACCAGGTTGGGTAGCGGGGGGTGCAGATACGCAGTATTTT.

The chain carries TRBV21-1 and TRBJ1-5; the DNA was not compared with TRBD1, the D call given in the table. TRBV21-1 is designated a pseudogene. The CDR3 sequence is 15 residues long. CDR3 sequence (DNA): TGTGCCAGCAGCAGAGGACAGGGGGTGGATCAGCCCCAGCATTTT. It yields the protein CASSRGQGVDQPQHF.

This chain's CDR3 is CASSIRGQNYEKLFF. Written as DNA, the CDR3 is TGTGCCAGTAGTATTCGGGGTCAGAACTATGAAAAACTGTTTTTT. The V and J genes are TRBV19 and TRBJ1-4; D not resolved. The germline gives CDR1 LNHDA, CDR2 SQIVND (reference sequence). V shed 3 bases and J shed 6 bases, with 14 bases lying between them. The CDR3 consists of 15 residues.

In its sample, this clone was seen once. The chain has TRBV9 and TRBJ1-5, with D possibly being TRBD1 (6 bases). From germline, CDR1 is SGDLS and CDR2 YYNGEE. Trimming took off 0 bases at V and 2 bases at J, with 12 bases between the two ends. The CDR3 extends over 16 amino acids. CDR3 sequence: CASSVGWGGGNQPQHF. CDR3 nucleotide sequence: TGTGCCAGCAGCGTAGGCTGGGGGGGCGGCAATCAGCCCCAGCATTTT. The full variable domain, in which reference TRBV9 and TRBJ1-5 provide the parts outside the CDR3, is DSGVTQTPKHLITATGQRVTLRCSPRSGDLSVYWYQQSLDQGLQFLIQYYNGEERAKGNILERFSAQQFPDLHSELNLSSLELGDSALYFCASSVGWGGGNQPQHFGDGTRLSIL.

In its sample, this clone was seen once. This CDR3 is CASSLRYKNIQYF. CDR3 DNA sequence: TGTGCCAGCAGCCTCCGTTATAAAAACATTCAGTACTTC. The chain carries TRBV5-6 and TRBJ2-4, with D hard to call. The CDR3 has 13 residues. Trimming left V 4 bases short and J 4 bases short, with 9 bases between. The germline V gene encodes CDR1 SGHDT and CDR2 YYEEEE.